A selection of T cell receptor beta chains follows, all from one sample in a study of blood T cells in healthy people across ages. Each CDR3 protein is one row after TCRdb ran MiXCR on the 5' RACE reads. Of roughly 830,000 distinct CDR3 sequences listed, about 62% were seen once; the top ten hold roughly 26%. Sequencing was carried out using blood. These receptor sequences come from a man aged 30-40 years in good health. Each CDR3 is given with its conserved first and last residue. The order of the fields is V gene, D gene, J gene, clone size, CDR3 DNA, CDR3 protein. The D gene is left open where the match is weak. Part of the rows lack a size; the others show once, few, many or a class for expanded clones.

v_gene: TRBV30; d_gene: NA; j_gene: TRBJ2-5; abundance: NA; CDR3nt: TGTGCCTGGTCAACAGGGTCCGAGACCCAGTACTTC; CDR3aa: CAWSTGSETQYF
v_gene: TRBV20-1; d_gene: TRBD1; j_gene: TRBJ2-6; abundance: NA; CDR3nt: TGCAGTGCTAGGTGGGACAGACACTTCTCTGGGGCCAACGTCCTGACTTTC; CDR3aa: CSARWDRHFSGANVLTF
v_gene: TRBV29-1; d_gene: TRBD1; j_gene: TRBJ2-5; abundance: few; CDR3nt: TGCAGCTCCCCGGGGACAGGGCTATGGGAGACCCAGTACTTC; CDR3aa: CSSPGTGLWETQYF
v_gene: TRBV11-2; d_gene: TRBD2; j_gene: TRBJ2-3; abundance: NA; CDR3nt: TGTGCCAGCAGTATGGGAGGGGCCAGAGATACGCAGTATTTT; CDR3aa: CASSMGGARDTQYF
v_gene: TRBV7-2; d_gene: NA; j_gene: TRBJ2-7; abundance: NA; CDR3nt: TGTGCCAGCAGCTTAGAGAACAGGTACGAGCAGTACTTC; CDR3aa: CASSLENRYEQYF
v_gene: TRBV25-1; d_gene: NA; j_gene: TRBJ2-5; abundance: NA; CDR3nt: TGTGCCAGCAGTGAAACCCGGCCAACTCAAGAGACCCAGTACTTC; CDR3aa: CASSETRPTQETQYF
v_gene: TRBV7-3; d_gene: NA; j_gene: TRBJ2-3; abundance: NA; CDR3nt: TGTGCCAGCAGCTCCCCGGCCAACACAGATACGCAGTATTTT; CDR3aa: CASSSPANTDTQYF
v_gene: TRBV9; d_gene: NA; j_gene: TRBJ1-5; abundance: NA; CDR3nt: TGTGCCAGCAGCGTAGGTTCGGGGGAAGATCAGCCCCAGCATTTT; CDR3aa: CASSVGSGEDQPQHF
v_gene: TRBV7-3; d_gene: NA; j_gene: TRBJ2-3; abundance: once; CDR3nt: TGTGCCAGCAGCCTCTGGGCTAGCGACACAGATACGCAGTATTTT; CDR3aa: CASSLWASDTDTQYF
v_gene: TRBV29-1; d_gene: TRBD1; j_gene: TRBJ2-7; abundance: NA; CDR3nt: TGCAGCGTTGGGCAGGGGGCAAACTACGAGCAGTACTTC; CDR3aa: CSVGQGANYEQYF
v_gene: TRBV9; d_gene: TRBD2; j_gene: TRBJ2-7; abundance: NA; CDR3nt: TGTGCCAGCAGCGTACTAGCGGGGTCCTACAATGAGCAGTACTTC; CDR3aa: CASSVLAGSYNEQYF
v_gene: TRBV27; d_gene: TRBD1; j_gene: TRBJ2-4; abundance: NA; CDR3nt: TGTGCCAGCAGTAGGGACAGCCTAGCCAAAAACATTCAGTACTTC; CDR3aa: CASSRDSLAKNIQYF
v_gene: TRBV4-3; d_gene: NA; j_gene: TRBJ2-5; abundance: NA; CDR3nt: TGCGCCAGCAGCCACATCAAATCTGAGGAGACCCAGTACTTC; CDR3aa: CASSHIKSEETQYF
v_gene: TRBV11-2; d_gene: NA; j_gene: TRBJ1-4; abundance: NA; CDR3nt: TGTGCCAGCTCAATCGAGGGGTTAACTAATGAAAAACTGTTTTTT; CDR3aa: CASSIEGLTNEKLFF
v_gene: TRBV7-7; d_gene: NA; j_gene: TRBJ1-5; abundance: NA; CDR3nt: TGTGCTAGCAGCTTAGCATTGGCGATAGGCCAGCCCCAGCATTTT; CDR3aa: CASSLALAIGQPQHF
v_gene: TRBV11-2; d_gene: NA; j_gene: TRBJ2-1; abundance: NA; CDR3nt: TGTGCCAGCAGCTTAGATTGGGCGTACAGGGTGGACGCCTACAATGAGCAGTTCTTC; CDR3aa: CASSLDWAYRVDAYNEQFF
v_gene: TRBV29-1; d_gene: NA; j_gene: TRBJ2-3; abundance: NA; CDR3nt: TGCAGCGTCGTAGCGGAAAACACAGATACGCAGTATTTT; CDR3aa: CSVVAENTDTQYF
v_gene: TRBV6-1; d_gene: NA; j_gene: TRBJ2-6; abundance: few; CDR3nt: TGTGCCAGCACCCGGGCTGGGGCCAACGTCCTGACTTTC; CDR3aa: CASTRAGANVLTF
v_gene: TRBV6-5; d_gene: NA; j_gene: TRBJ2-1; abundance: NA; CDR3nt: TGTGCCAGCAGACCACCGGGAAACTATCAGTTCTTC; CDR3aa: CASRPPGNYQFF
v_gene: TRBV9; d_gene: NA; j_gene: TRBJ1-2; abundance: NA; CDR3nt: TGTGCCAGCAGCACATCCTTGAATCCTACCAATGGCTACACCTTC; CDR3aa: CASSTSLNPTNGYTF